Here is one T cell receptor beta chain with its context. The antigen is not known. The data belong to a study of blood T cells in healthy people across ages. Study-level points and caveats: Unsorted PBMCs prevented conclusive naive versus antigen-experienced comparison.

The germline V gene encodes CDR1 DFQATT and CDR2 SNEGSKA (reference sequence). This CDR3 is 12 amino acids long. Next came a second PCR, run for about 7 to 12 cycles, which used a sample-barcoded 5' primer along with a J-beta primer mix. TCRdb reprocessed the 5' RACE reads with MiXCR, giving one entry per CDR3 protein. In the table there are about 1.4 million distinct CDR3 sequences, roughly 60% of which are singletons. Material for sequencing was blood. This chain joins TRBV20-1 and TRBJ2-7; the match to TRBD1 covers 12 bases. The TCR sequence derives from a man in his late teens or twenties in good health. The CDR3 coding sequence is TGCAGCGGGACAGGGGGCCCCTACGAGCAGTACTTC. Amino acid sequence: CSGTGGPYEQYF.